This entry lists 15 T cell receptor beta chains sequenced from one sample in a study of CD8 T cells in cerebrospinal fluid in Alzheimer's disease. TCRdb reprocessed the 10x single-cell sequencing reads; each CDR3 protein has one entry and no DNA is given. The sample totals about 1,100 distinct CDR3 sequences. The specimen sequenced was cerebrospinal fluid. The source of these receptors is a human donor with mild cognitive impairment.

Frequency places this clonotype as medium-sized. The rearrangement joins TRBV3-1 to TRBJ1-2; TCRdb names TRBD1, which stays unverified in the absence of DNA. Germline V lookup: CDR1 LGHDT, CDR2 YNNKEL (reference sequence). CDR3 length: 13 residues. CDR3 sequence: CASSQGQGNRYTF.

Judged by frequency, this clonotype is medium-sized. This rearrangement joins TRBV12-3 or TRBV12-4 to TRBJ1-2. The CDR3 contains 14 residues. CDR3 sequence reads: CASSYRNLNYGYTF.

In terms of frequency, this clonotype is medium-sized. The J gene is TRBJ1-2, the V gene TRBV7-9. The CDR3 has 15 residues. Germline CDR1 SEHNR, CDR2 FQNEAQ (reference sequence). CDR3 amino acids: CASSLKEGPNYGYTF. Supplemented by reference TRBV7-9 and TRBJ1-2, the full variable domain reads DTGVSQNPRHKITKRGQNVTFRCDPISEHNRLYWYRQTLGQGPEFLTYFQNEAQLEKSRLLSDRFSAERPKGSFSTLEIQRTEQGDSAMYLCASSLKEGPNYGYTFGSGTRLTVV.

This clonotype ranks as large (0.1 to 1%) in terms of frequency. The V gene is TRBV7-3, the J gene TRBJ2-3; TCRdb calls TRBD1, which cannot be checked without DNA. Germline V gives CDR1 SGHTA, CDR2 FQGTGA. The CDR3 totals 14 residues. CDR3 sequence: CASSFRGGPDTQYF.

This clonotype shows up as medium-sized by frequency. This sequence joins TRBV6-5 and TRBJ1-2; the TRBD1 assignment by TCRdb is unverifiable without DNA. The germline V gene encodes CDR1 MNHEY and CDR2 SVGAGI. The CDR3 length is 15 residues. The CDR3: CASNRQGQKNYGYTF.

This clonotype is identified as medium-sized from frequency. The CDR3 is CASSDLGQGSSKTDNEQFF. The chain employs TRBV2 and TRBJ2-1; the TRBD1 assignment by TCRdb is unverifiable without DNA. This CDR3 comprises 19 residues. From germline, CDR1 is SNHLY and CDR2 FYNNEI.

This clonotype ranks as medium-sized in terms of frequency. The chain has TRBV12-3 or TRBV12-4 and TRBJ1-2; the TCRdb call, TRBD1, lacks DNA for checking. The CDR3 consists of 13 residues. The CDR3 region is CASSIQGRDGYTF.

This rearrangement joins TRBV11-1 to TRBJ2-5; without DNA, the TCRdb call of TRBD1 cannot be checked. The CDR3 has 13 residues. Per the germline V gene, CDR1 is SGHAT and CDR2 is FQDESV (reference sequence). CDR3 amino acids: CASSSPRRETQYF.

The chain joins TRBV12-3 or TRBV12-4 to TRBJ2-1. There are 12 residues in the CDR3. The CDR3 spells CASSFYINEQFF.

This clonotype is deemed large by its frequency. This chain links TRBV5-1 with TRBJ1-3. From germline, CDR1 is SGHRS and CDR2 YFSETQ. This CDR3 is 16 amino acids long. The CDR3 sequence is CASSLDFRSVGNTIYF.

Judged by frequency, this clonotype is large. The chain carries TRBV4-1 and TRBJ1-2. CDR1 is MGHRA and CDR2 is YSYEKL in the germline V gene. CDR3 length equals 15 residues. CDR3 amino acids: CASSQAITVDWGYTF.

The chain has TRBV19 and TRBJ1-1; the TCRdb D gene call, TRBD1, has no DNA to confirm it. The CDR3 covers 15 residues. Germline V gene data show CDR1 as LNHDA and CDR2 as SQIVND (reference sequence). CDR3 region: CASTEQGRLNTEAFF. Complete variable domain (other parts from reference TRBV19 and TRBJ1-1): DGGITQSPKYLFRKEGQNVTLSCEQNLNHDAMYWYRQDPGQGLRLIYYSQIVNDFQKGDIAEGYSVSREKKESFPLTVTSAQKNPTAFYLCASTEQGRLNTEAFFGQGTRLTVV.

Considering frequency, this clonotype is medium-sized. The chain joins TRBV5-4 to TRBJ1-2; TCRdb's D call of TRBD1 is untestable without DNA. The length of the CDR3 is 15 residues. The germline V gene has CDR1 SGHNT and CDR2 YYREEE (reference sequence). The chain's CDR3 is CASSLGGETNYGYTF.

By frequency, this clonotype is large. The chain employs TRBV12-3 or TRBV12-4 and TRBJ2-1; TCRdb reports TRBD1, a call that lacks DNA to check it against. This CDR3 is 15 amino acids long. CDR3 sequence reads: CASSSSGRPYNEQFF.

This clonotype is deemed medium-sized by its frequency. CDR3 in amino acids: CASSQVYGPHNEQFF. The V gene is TRBV3-1, the J gene TRBJ2-1. Germline V lookup: CDR1 LGHDT, CDR2 YNNKEL (reference sequence). This CDR3 has 15 residues.